These T cell receptor beta chains were read from a single sample in a study of T cell responses to AZD1222 COVID-19 vaccine. Profiled with immunoSEQ multiplex PCR; TCRdb holds only in-frame clones, not every one. There are around 120,000 clones in the sample; about 90% occur only once, and roughly 13% lies in the top ten. Sequences were derived from peripheral blood, sampled on day 0 of AZD1222 vaccination. Receptors were obtained from an adult in good health. The conserved cysteine and the conserved F or W are not part of the CDR3 here. Size is stated for part of the rows, as once, few or many counts, or as a class when the clone is expanded.

CDR3	J	size	V
ASSNRAWGTEAF	TRBJ1-1	.	TRBV19
ASSYSGGTGNTIY	TRBJ1-3	.	TRBV6-6
ASSREGAGVEKLF	TRBJ1-4	.	TRBV5-5
ASSLRGNTEAF	TRBJ1-1	.	TRBV11-3
ASRPSGQGYQPQH	TRBJ1-5	.	TRBV27
ASSLGRETQY	TRBJ2-5	.	TRBV13
ASSYVGGGAGEQF	TRBJ2-1	.	TRBV6-5
ASLLLVGNTIY	TRBJ1-3	.	TRBV7-9
ASRERLYTDTQY	TRBJ2-3	.	TRBV5-1
ASSSQGAGYEQY	TRBJ2-7	.	TRBV5-4
ASSSGQGREKLF	TRBJ1-4	.	TRBV28
ASSTRGQPQH	TRBJ1-5	.	TRBV6-5
ASSEQGMGPPGTDTQY	TRBJ2-3	.	TRBV6-1
ASSSWDGPYEQY	TRBJ2-7	.	TRBV28
ASSLTLNEQF	TRBJ2-1	.	TRBV5-6
ASSPRDRTNTEAF	TRBJ1-1	.	TRBV5-1
ASRAAGTSGDGELF	TRBJ2-2	.	TRBV11-2
ATRGRTGANVLT	TRBJ2-6	.	TRBV15
ASSSGNQPQH	TRBJ1-5	.	TRBV13
ASSHGDRGDYGYT	TRBJ1-2	.	TRBV4-3
ASTGNSYEQY	TRBJ2-7	.	TRBV6-5
ASSRVGPYEQY	TRBJ2-7	.	TRBV6-5
ASSYSWVGVGTEAF	TRBJ1-1	.	TRBV6-5
SVEERGYEQY	TRBJ2-7	once	TRBV29-1
ASSPRAIGTEAF	TRBJ1-1	.	TRBV28
ASSVKVWGVASYNSPLH	TRBJ1-6	.	TRBV4-1
AWSDRGNPIRQF	TRBJ2-1	.	TRBV30
ATSREGHRNTGELF	TRBJ2-2	.	TRBV15
ASSFHGGADETQY	TRBJ2-5	.	TRBV7-2
ASTISGQGYYEQY	TRBJ2-7	.	TRBV6-5
ASSRELAPDTQY	TRBJ2-3	.	TRBV11-2
AIRRTSGGQETQY	TRBJ2-5	.	TRBV10-3
ASSSIAGGLYEQY	TRBJ2-7	.	TRBV27
ASSYSSARLSSYT	TRBJ1-2	.	TRBV6-5
ASSLSPMSTLNTEAF	TRBJ1-1	.	TRBV27
ASTTGTGYWGYSNQPQH	TRBJ1-5	.	TRBV19
ASSFDRFTDTQY	TRBJ2-3	.	TRBV6-6
ASSEARGNQPQH	TRBJ1-5	.	TRBV2
ASRTGTGGPGELF	TRBJ2-2	.	TRBV7-2
ASSKATGAYEQY	TRBJ2-7	.	TRBV11-2
ASSQYGTGAYEQY	TRBJ2-7	.	TRBV4-3
ASSVVGSGYEQY	TRBJ2-7	.	TRBV5-6
ASSLVVGVDSPLH	TRBJ1-6	.	TRBV7-9
ASSLLGTEGETQY	TRBJ2-5	once	TRBV5-8
ASSFAGGGPYNEQF	TRBJ2-1	.	TRBV5-4
ASSLRAIYGYT	TRBJ1-2	.	TRBV5-1